The T cell receptor (beta chain) described here comes from a study of cytomegalovirus exposure and HLA in healthy donors. Findings and limits, study-wide: Common viral pathogens were later found to be apparently linked to several of the most significant clusters.

The PCR had 60 Vbeta and 13 Jbeta primers. Method: immunoSEQ multiplex PCR; TCRdb's copy keeps in-frame clones and lacks some. This sample's table has 29,000 or so clones. This CDR3 contains 16 residues. In germline, CDR1 is MDHEN, CDR2 SYDVKM. V trimming: 5 bases; J trimming: 1 base; junction bases outside the gene matches: 8. As for this clone: The antigen remains unidentified.

Sequences were obtained from PBMCs. The rearrangement joins TRBV28 to TRBJ1-3; 7 nucleotides line up with TRBD1. The origin of this receptor is a young man in good health and CMV-seronegative. In nucleotides, the CDR3 is TGTGCCAGCAGTCCGACAGGGTTCATGTCTGGAAACACCATATATTTT. This codes for CASSPTGFMSGNTIYF. The full variable domain, rest sourced from reference TRBV28 and TRBJ1-3, is DVKVTQSSRYLVKRTGEKVFLECVQDMDHENMFWYRQDPGLGLRLIYFSYDVKMKEKGDIPEGYSVSREKKERFSLILESASTNQTSMYLCASSPTGFMSGNTIYFGEGSWLTVV.